This passage covers 8 T cell receptor beta chains from one sample sequenced in a study of vaccination effects on CD4 cells after COVID-19. Sequencing was performed with immunoSEQ multiplex PCR; in TCRdb, only in-frame clones are kept and a portion is missing. This table has tens of thousands of clones, less than 85% appearing once. Which antigens these TCRs recognize remains unknown. Sequencing in the ViraFEST assay came after antigen-specific CD4+ T cells had been expanded with viral peptide pools, which were used to stimulate PBMC. Once cultured for 9 to 11 days, the cells underwent separation to obtain CD4+ T cells. Vaccinated recipients, who were negative for nucleocapsid antibodies, had no history of SARS-CoV-2 infection. Specimen: CD4+ T cells from PBMCs cultured with HCoV-NL63 spike peptides, collected before COVID-19 vaccination. These receptors all come from a human donor who received a COVID-19 vaccine.

This clone was observed once. V and J are TRBV30 and TRBJ2-5; 7 bases fit TRBD1. V trimming: 1 base; J trimming: 2 bases; junction bases outside the gene matches: 10. CDR1 is GTSNPN, CDR2 SVGIG, per germline (reference sequence). This CDR3 contains 16 residues. The CDR3 is CAWSGGGQYIQETQYF. The CDR3 nucleotides are TGTGCCTGGAGTGGAGGGGGACAGTATATTCAAGAGACCCAGTACTTC.

The V and J genes are TRBV10-3 and TRBJ2-7; D possibly uses TRBD1 or TRBD2 (7 bases each). V lost 7 bases to trimming and J lost 2 bases, with 12 bases between them. CDR3 length equals 13 residues. CDR1 and CDR2 from the germline V gene are ENHRY and SYGVKD. CDR3 bases: TGTGCCATCAAGGGGGCGGGGGCCTACGAGCAGTACGTC. Translated: CAIKGAGAYEQYV.

J is TRBJ1-6 and V is TRBV2, with 10 bases identical to TRBD1. Germline V gene data show CDR1 as SNHLY and CDR2 as FYNNEI. The CDR3 totals 16 residues. J lost 10 bases, V lost 0 bases, and 6 bases had no gene match. The CDR3 nucleotides are TGTGCCAGCAGTGAAGCCGGGACAGGGGAGGGCTCACCCCTCCACTTT. Encoded protein: CASSEAGTGEGSPLHF.

The V call is TRBV7-9, the J call TRBJ2-5, with TRBD2 matching over 9 bases. The CDR3 is 15 amino acids. V dropped 3 bases and J dropped 4; count of bases not matched to a gene: 6. CDR1 is SEHNR, CDR2 FQNEAQ, per germline (reference sequence). CDR3 protein: CASSFQRGVGETQYF. The CDR3 bases are TGTGCCAGCAGCTTCCAGCGGGGGGTAGGAGAGACCCAGTACTTC.

The V gene is TRBV6-5, the J gene TRBJ2-5, with 9 bases lining up with TRBD1. In germline, CDR1 is MNHEY, CDR2 SVGAGI. This CDR3 is 15 amino acids long. Germline trimming cut 5 bases from V and 10 bases from J; bases unmatched to any gene: 14. This CDR3 is CASSPTGGAVWVQYF. The DNA for the CDR3 is TGTGCCAGCAGTCCTACAGGGGGCGCGGTATGGGTCCAGTACTTC.

The rearrangement uses TRBV10-1 and TRBJ2-5; 8 nucleotides align to TRBD1. CDR1 and CDR2 (germline): WNHNN, SYGVQD (reference sequence). This CDR3 comprises 16 residues. V shed 4 bases and J 5 bases; nucleotides not matched to a gene: 12. The CDR3 is CASSGFQGQGRETQYF. As DNA, the CDR3 is TGCGCCAGCAGTGGGTTCCAAGGACAGGGTCGGGAGACCCAGTACTTC.

This chain connects TRBV5-6 to TRBJ2-2; TRBD1 agrees at 8 bases. CDR1 SGHDT and CDR2 YYEEEE come from the germline V gene. The junction had 6 bases not matched to a gene; V was cut back by 3 bases and J by 5 bases. This CDR3 region has 15 residues. The CDR3 DNA reads as TGTGCCAGCAGCTCCTTCAGGGGGCGGACCGGGGAGCTGTTTTTT. Amino acid sequence: CASSSFRGRTGELFF.

The chain recombines TRBV2 with TRBJ1-5, with D perhaps matching TRBD1 (5 bases). The germline CDR1 and CDR2 sequences are SNHLY and FYNNEI. V was clipped by 6 bases and J by 1 base, with 13 bases between them. CDR3 length equals 15 residues. CDR3: CASSLTVFSNQPQHF. The CDR3 DNA sequence: TGTGCCAGCAGCCTGACAGTTTTCAGCAATCAGCCCCAGCATTTT.